This TCR beta chain was recovered during a study of T cell responses to AZD1222 COVID-19 vaccine. Findings of the study overall: Of spike-specific TCRs, nearly half reportedly target regions left unmutated in variants. Donors were chiefly white British, with a greater number of females, and clonal diversity was perhaps underestimated.

Some clones are missing from TCRdb's copy, which holds only in-frame ones; the method was immunoSEQ multiplex PCR. The data show over 55,000 clones, around three quarters seen once. Trimming removed 5 bases from V and 0 bases from J, with 15 bases in between. The CDR3 is made up of 16 amino acids. From germline, CDR1 is PRHDT and CDR2 FYEKMQ (reference sequence). Details on this clone: What it binds is unknown.

This chain connects TRBV13 to TRBJ2-3, with D tentatively TRBD2 (5 bases). Sequencing used peripheral blood, obtained 28 days after the second AZD1222 dose. This TCR was sampled from an adult who received the AZD1222 COVID-19 vaccine. Written as DNA, the CDR3 is TGTGCCAGCAGCCGGCTTCTAGGGAGAAGCACAGATACGCAGTATTTT. It translates to CASSRLLGRSTDTQYF. The variable domain in full, completed from reference TRBV13 and TRBJ2-3, reads AAGVIQSPRHLIKEKRETATLKCYPIPRHDTVYWYQQGPGQDPQFLISFYEKMQSDKGSIPDRFSAQQFSDYHSELNMSSLELGDSALYFCASSRLLGRSTDTQYFGPGTRLTVL.